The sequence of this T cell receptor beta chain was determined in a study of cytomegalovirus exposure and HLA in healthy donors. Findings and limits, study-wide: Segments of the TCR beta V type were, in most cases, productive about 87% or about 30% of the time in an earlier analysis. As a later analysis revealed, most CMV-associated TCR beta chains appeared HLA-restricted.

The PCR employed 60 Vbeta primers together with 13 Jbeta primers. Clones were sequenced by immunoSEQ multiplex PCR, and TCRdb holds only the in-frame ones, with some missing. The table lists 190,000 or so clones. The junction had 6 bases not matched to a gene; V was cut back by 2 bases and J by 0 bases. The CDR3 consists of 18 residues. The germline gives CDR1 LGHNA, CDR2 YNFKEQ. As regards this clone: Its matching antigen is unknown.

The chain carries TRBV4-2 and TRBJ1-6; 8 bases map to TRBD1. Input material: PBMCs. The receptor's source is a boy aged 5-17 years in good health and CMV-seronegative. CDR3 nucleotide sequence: TGTGCCAGCAGCCAAACCGGACAGGGCAGCTCCTATAATTCACCCCTCCACTTT. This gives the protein CASSQTGQGSSYNSPLHF.